The next 23 T cell receptor beta chains were all read from a single sample in a study of T cell repertoires in cytomegalovirus infection. Each CDR3 protein is one row after TCRdb ran MiXCR on the reads. The data contain around 280,000 distinct CDR3 sequences, about 9.2% of them singletons. The sequenced material came from PBMCs. The receptors here all came from a human donor in good health (CMV status not recorded). Some clones in this sample may be carry-over from other donors' samples.

This clonotype was seen at least ten times. The rearrangement joins TRBV6-1 to TRBJ2-1; D is tentatively TRBD1 or TRBD2 (5 bases each). The CDR3 is 17 residues long. In germline, CDR1 is MNHNS, CDR2 SASEGT. Trimming took off 4 bases at V and 8 bases at J, with 24 bases between the two ends. CDR3 nucleotide sequence: TGTGCCAGCAGTGTTTTCCGGGGCCGGACCGGGTTTGATGAGCAGTTCTTC. Its protein is CASSVFRGRTGFDEQFF.

In the case of this clonotype: Since a much larger clone is just one base distant, this may be a read error. The V call is TRBV27, the J call TRBJ2-2; D remains ambiguous. The V gene's germline CDR1 is MNHEY and CDR2 SMNVEV (reference sequence). CDR3 length equals 16 residues. V was clipped by 6 bases and J by 1 base, with 15 bases between them. The CDR3 nucleotides are TGTGCCAGCAGATTTTTACACACGCTGAACACCGGGGAGCTGTTTTTT. Translation: CASRFLHTLNTGELFF.

The chain links TRBV20-1 to TRBJ2-3; possible D gene TRBD2, 5 bases. The CDR3 sequence is 12 residues long. V was clipped by 4 bases and J by 0 bases, with 5 bases between them. Germline V gene sequence: CDR1 DFQATT, CDR2 SNEGSKA (reference sequence). Here the CDR3 DNA reads TGCAGTGCTACTAGCAGCACAGATACGCAGTATTTT. It yields the protein CSATSSTDTQYF.

This clonotype was detected many times. V usage is TRBV7-8 and J usage is TRBJ1-1; D gene uncertain. The V gene's germline CDR1 is SGHVS and CDR2 FQNEAQ. This CDR3 comprises 8 residues. Trimming removed 8 bases from V and 7 bases from J, with 2 bases in between. The chain's CDR3 is CASDEAFF. The DNA of the CDR3 is TGTGCCAGCGATGAAGCTTTCTTT.

This clonotype was seen many times. The rearrangement joins TRBV7-8 to TRBJ1-2, with TRBD1 matching over 7 bases. The CDR3 runs 14 residues. Germline CDR1 SGHVS, CDR2 FQNEAQ. The V and J ends lost 7 bases and 2 bases, in that order; junction bases with no gene match: 7. CDR3 DNA sequence: TGTGCCAGCACCCGAGTACAGGGGAACTATGGCTACACCTTC. It encodes CASTRVQGNYGYTF. Together with reference TRBV7-8 and TRBJ1-2, the CDR3 gives the full variable domain: GAGVSQSPRYKVAKRGQDVALRCDPISGHVSLFWYQQALGQGPEFLTYFQNEAQLDKSGLPSDRFFAERPEGSVSTLKIQRTQQEDSAVYLCASTRVQGNYGYTFGSGTRLTVV.

This clonotype has ten or more counts. J is TRBJ1-1 and V is TRBV20-1, with a weak D call TRBD1 (6 bases). Trimming removed 6 bases at V and 4 bases at J, with 18 bases between. Per germline, CDR1 DFQATT and CDR2 SNEGSKA (reference sequence). The CDR3 contains 14 residues. Written as DNA, the CDR3 is TGCAGTGCCTCTACATTTCAGGGGAGCACTGAAGCTTTCTTT. This gives the protein CSASTFQGSTEAFF.

The rearrangement uses TRBV20-1 and TRBJ1-2, with D possibly being TRBD1 (5 bases). Between the trimmed V and J ends, which lost 5 bases and 5 bases, there was a span of 24 bases. This CDR3 comprises 16 residues. The V gene's germline CDR1 is DFQATT and CDR2 SNEGSKA (reference sequence). CDR3 coding DNA: TGCAGTGCTCCTACTCCCCTCAAAAACGGGGGTTATGGCTACACCTTC. Protein product: CSAPTPLKNGGYGYTF.

This clonotype was seen ten or more times. The CDR3 DNA is TGTGCCATCAGTGAGTCGCAAACCCGGGGCTCTGGGGCCAACGTCCTGACTTTC. Residues: CAISESQTRGSGANVLTF. The rearrangement links TRBV10-3 to TRBJ2-6; the D gene is possibly TRBD2 (5 bases). V was clipped by 0 bases and J by 0 bases, with 12 bases between them. From germline, CDR1 is ENHRY and CDR2 SYGVKD. The CDR3 has 18 amino acids.

The genes are TRBV20-1 and TRBJ1-5; weak D call: TRBD1 (5 bases). CDR1 is DFQATT, CDR2 SNEGSKA, per germline (reference sequence). The CDR3 is 14 residues long. V shed 0 bases and J shed 3 bases, with 9 bases lying between them. CDR3 residues: CSARDQGFNQPQHF. The CDR3 bases are TGCAGTGCTAGAGATCAGGGATTCAATCAGCCCCAGCATTTT.

This clonotype was recorded a few times. The chain uses TRBV20-1 and TRBJ1-5; possibly TRBD1 for D (5 bases). V lost 0 bases and J lost 5, with 11 bases in between. Germline lookup yields CDR1 DFQATT and CDR2 SNEGSKA (reference sequence). This CDR3 has 14 amino acids. CDR3 sequence: CSARDGGFHQPQHF. CDR3 coding DNA: TGCAGTGCTAGAGATGGGGGGTTTCATCAGCCCCAGCATTTT.

V gene TRBV28 combines with J gene TRBJ2-2; 7 bases fit TRBD1. The CDR3 extends over 15 amino acids. V shed 6 bases, J shed 5 bases, and the junction held 9 bases outside the gene matches. Germline assignment: CDR1 MDHEN and CDR2 SYDVKM. The CDR3 here is CASRLGQARTGELFF. CDR3 DNA sequence: TGTGCCAGCAGGCTTGGACAGGCAAGGACCGGGGAGCTGTTTTTT. Drawing the rest from reference TRBV28 and TRBJ2-2, the complete variable domain is DVKVTQSSRYLVKRTGEKVFLECVQDMDHENMFWYRQDPGLGLRLIYFSYDVKMKEKGDIPEGYSVSREKKERFSLILESASTNQTSMYLCASRLGQARTGELFFGEGSRLTVL.

The CDR3 region is CASSWGGGSYNEQFF. The CDR3 bases are TGTGCCAGCAGTTGGGGAGGGGGCTCCTACAATGAGCAGTTCTTC. This sequence joins TRBV6-1 and TRBJ2-1; a weak D match, TRBD2 (7 bases). V lost 5 bases to trimming and J lost 0 bases, with 11 bases between them. This CDR3 contains 15 residues. Looked up from germline, CDR1 is MNHNS and CDR2 is SASEGT.

A few counts support this clonotype. The V and J genes are TRBV29-1 and TRBJ1-1, with D possibly TRBD1 on 6 matching bases. The germline V and J ends were trimmed by 6 bases and 5 bases, with 13 bases remaining between them. This CDR3 contains 12 residues. Germline loops: CDR1 SQVTM, CDR2 ANQGSEA. The CDR3 is CSVLGARTEAFF. For the CDR3, the DNA is TGCAGCGTGTTGGGGGCGAGGACTGAAGCTTTCTTT.

This clonotype was observed at least ten times. The V and J genes are TRBV2 and TRBJ1-3; unclear D gene. From germline, CDR1 is SNHLY and CDR2 FYNNEI. The V and J ends lost 7 bases and 0 bases respectively, with 13 bases between them. This CDR3 spans 15 amino acids. CDR3 coding DNA: TGTGCCAGCACGGTTGAGGACCTCTCTGGAAACACCATATATTTT. Amino acids: CASTVEDLSGNTIYF.

This clonotype was seen a few times. The chain uses TRBV6-1 and TRBJ2-4; the D is unclear. This CDR3 has 16 amino acids. Germline V gene sequence: CDR1 MNHNS, CDR2 SASEGT. Trimming pared 5 bases from V and 0 bases from J, leaving 14 bases between. As DNA, the CDR3 is TGTGCCAGCAGTTCGTTAGCCCTTCAAGCCAAAAACATTCAGTACTTC. This sequence encodes CASSSLALQAKNIQYF.

This clonotype was observed at least ten times. The V call is TRBV7-3, the J call TRBJ2-1, with D unclear. Per the germline V gene, CDR1 is SGHTA and CDR2 is FQGTGA. The ends were cut back, 3 bases at V and 0 bases at J, with 12 bases in the middle. CDR3 length: 16 residues. The CDR3 DNA follows: TGTGCCAGCAGCTTGGGCTCCCGGAGCTCCTACAATGAGCAGTTCTTC. Translating it yields CASSLGSRSSYNEQFF.

The rearrangement links TRBV29-1 to TRBJ1-5, with 9 bases fitting TRBD1. CDR1 SQVTM and CDR2 ANQGSEA come from the germline V gene. The J segment lost 3 bases and the V segment lost 6 bases, leaving 3 bases of the junction unmatched. The CDR3 is 13 amino acids. CDR3: CSVGQGINQPQHF. The CDR3, as DNA: TGCAGCGTGGGACAGGGAATCAATCAGCCCCAGCATTTT.

This clonotype occurred many times. The chain couples TRBV7-3 to TRBJ2-6; 7 bases fit TRBD2. Germline CDR1 and CDR2: SGHTA and FQGTGA. This CDR3 region has 17 residues. V lost 0 bases to trimming and J lost 12 bases; unmatched junction nucleotides: 14. The CDR3 protein is CASSLTWEGPNLSVLTF. In DNA form, the CDR3 reads TGTGCCAGCAGCTTAACGTGGGAGGGGCCCAATCTCAGCGTCCTGACTTTC. The variable domain in full, with the rest retrieved from reference TRBV7-3 and TRBJ2-6, is GAGVSQTPSNKVTEKGKYVELRCDPISGHTALYWYRQSLGQGPEFLIYFQGTGAADDSGLPNDRFFAVRPEGSVSTLKIQRTERGDSAVYLCASSLTWEGPNLSVLTFGAGSRLTVL.

The V and J genes are TRBV20-1 and TRBJ1-1, with D possibly being TRBD1 (5 bases). Germline lookup yields CDR1 DFQATT and CDR2 SNEGSKA (reference sequence). This CDR3 comprises 14 residues. The V and J ends lost 6 bases and 1 base respectively, with 15 bases between them. This CDR3 reads CSAARGVRNTEAFF. CDR3 sequence (DNA): TGCAGTGCGGCCCGGGGGGTCAGGAACACTGAAGCTTTCTTT.

This clonotype was picked up many times. The rearrangement joins TRBV2 to TRBJ1-5; D is ambiguous. In germline, CDR1 is SNHLY, CDR2 FYNNEI. The CDR3 spans 14 residues. V lost 6 bases and J 5 bases, leaving 14 bases between the germline ends. The CDR3: CASRHQARDQPQHF. CDR3 nucleotides: TGTGCCAGCAGACACCAGGCTAGGGATCAGCCCCAGCATTTT.

This rearrangement joins TRBV27 to TRBJ2-1; 9 positions match TRBD2. Germline V gene sequence: CDR1 MNHEY, CDR2 SMNVEV (reference sequence). The CDR3 has 14 residues. V was pared by 7 bases and J by 7 bases, with 8 bases of the junction left unmatched. DNA of the CDR3: TGTGCCAGCAAAGCGGGGGGCCGTGAAAATGAGCAGTTCTTC. Translating gives CASKAGGRENEQFF.

This clonotype has only one observation. One base away lies a much larger clone, so this may be a sequencing read error. The J gene is TRBJ2-5, the V gene TRBV12-3 or TRBV12-4; no clear D. The CDR3 contains 15 residues. Between the trimmed V and J ends, which lost 6 bases and 5 bases, there was a span of 19 bases. The CDR3 spells CASSPWSGFMETQYF. The DNA for the CDR3 is TGTGCCAGCAGCCCATGGTCTGGGTTTATGGAGACCCAGTACTTC.

The chain uses TRBV29-1 and TRBJ1-1; D call uncertain. The germline CDR1 and CDR2 sequences are SQVTM and ANQGSEA. V lost 6 bases and J lost 4, with 12 bases in between. CDR3 length equals 12 residues. CDR3: CSVDRRGTEAFF. For the CDR3, the DNA is TGCAGCGTAGACCGACGGGGCACTGAAGCTTTCTTT.